A single sample gave rise to the 5 T cell receptor beta chains below, sequenced in a study of OX40 agonist ivuxolimab in advanced cancers. Generated by immunoSEQ multiplex PCR, the TCRdb table keeps only in-frame clones and is missing some. This table has 75,000 to 100,000 clones, roughly nine tenths appearing once. The sample consisted of CD4+ or CD8+ T cells sorted from blood, taken in a trial of the OX40 agonist ivuxolimab. The receptors were gathered from an adult with an advanced solid tumor such as melanoma, head and neck, liver or kidney cancer.

The chain joins TRBV25-1 to TRBJ1-2; weak D call: TRBD1 (5 bases). Trimming removed 4 bases from V and 0 bases from J, with 12 bases in between. The V gene's germline CDR1 is MGHDK and CDR2 SYGVNS. There are 15 residues in the CDR3. Written as DNA, the CDR3 is TGTGCCAGCAGTGGTCAGGGAACCGCTAACTATGGCTACACCTTC. It codes for CASSGQGTANYGYTF.

The CDR3 DNA sequence: TGTGCCAGCAGCGTAGGTTCTATTGGGGATACGCAGTATTTT. Encoded protein: CASSVGSIGDTQYF. V is TRBV9 and J is TRBJ2-3; D uncertain. The CDR3 spans 14 residues. Germline loops: CDR1 SGDLS, CDR2 YYNGEE. V lost 0 bases to trimming and J lost 6 bases, with 11 bases between them.

The sample holds a few counts of this clone. V and J are TRBV5-4 and TRBJ2-2; 7 positions match TRBD2. The CDR3 loop spans 16 amino acids. CDR1 SGHNT and CDR2 YYREEE come from the germline V gene (reference sequence). The V segment lost 3 bases and the J segment 5 bases; nucleotides outside the gene matches: 10. CDR3 protein: CASSWDAGVPTGELFF. In DNA, the CDR3 is TGTGCCAGCAGCTGGGATGCGGGAGTACCAACCGGGGAGCTGTTTTTT.

This chain's CDR3 is CASSAYQGSGNTIYF. CDR3 bases: TGTGCCAGCAGCGCCTACCAGGGGTCTGGAAACACCATATATTTT. The gene calls are TRBV9 and TRBJ1-3, with a possible D match to TRBD1 (6 bases). The CDR3 is made up of 15 amino acids. V lost 3 bases and J lost 1, with 11 bases in between. Germline CDR1 is SGDLS and CDR2 is YYNGEE.

The chain employs TRBV5-1 and TRBJ2-7; 7 bases align to TRBD1. CDR1 SGHRS and CDR2 YFSETQ come from the germline V gene. Trimming at V came to 4 bases and at J to 5 bases, leaving 12 bases not matched to a gene. The CDR3 totals 15 residues. CDR3 sequence: CASSRTGEKGHEQYF. CDR3 sequence (DNA): TGCGCCAGCAGCCGAACAGGGGAAAAGGGCCACGAGCAGTACTTC. Full variable domain (outside the CDR3, taken from reference TRBV5-1 and TRBJ2-7): KAGVTQTPRYLIKTRGQQVTLSCSPISGHRSVSWYQQTPGQGLQFLFEYFSETQRNKGNFPGRFSGRQFSNSRSEMNVSTLELGDSALYLCASSRTGEKGHEQYFGPGTRLTVT.